This TCR beta chain stems from a study of cytomegalovirus exposure and HLA in healthy donors. The table came from immunoSEQ multiplex PCR; TCRdb's copy has only in-frame clones and leaves some out. The repertoire has approximately 200,000 clones, approximately 90% of them found once; the top ten carry about 1%. This CDR3 spans 17 amino acids. With 2 bases clipped from V and 4 bases from J, the junction kept 8 bases outside the gene matches. Germline CDR1 is SGDLS and CDR2 is YYNGEE. The chain links TRBV9 to TRBJ2-7; the match to TRBD2 covers 14 bases. This TCR came from a woman under 30 in good health and CMV-seronegative. Sequences were obtained from PBMCs. DNA of the CDR3: TGTGCCAGCAGCGTCCTAGTAGGGACTAGCGGGAGTTACGAGCAGTACTTC. Protein sequence: CASSVLVGTSGSYEQYF.